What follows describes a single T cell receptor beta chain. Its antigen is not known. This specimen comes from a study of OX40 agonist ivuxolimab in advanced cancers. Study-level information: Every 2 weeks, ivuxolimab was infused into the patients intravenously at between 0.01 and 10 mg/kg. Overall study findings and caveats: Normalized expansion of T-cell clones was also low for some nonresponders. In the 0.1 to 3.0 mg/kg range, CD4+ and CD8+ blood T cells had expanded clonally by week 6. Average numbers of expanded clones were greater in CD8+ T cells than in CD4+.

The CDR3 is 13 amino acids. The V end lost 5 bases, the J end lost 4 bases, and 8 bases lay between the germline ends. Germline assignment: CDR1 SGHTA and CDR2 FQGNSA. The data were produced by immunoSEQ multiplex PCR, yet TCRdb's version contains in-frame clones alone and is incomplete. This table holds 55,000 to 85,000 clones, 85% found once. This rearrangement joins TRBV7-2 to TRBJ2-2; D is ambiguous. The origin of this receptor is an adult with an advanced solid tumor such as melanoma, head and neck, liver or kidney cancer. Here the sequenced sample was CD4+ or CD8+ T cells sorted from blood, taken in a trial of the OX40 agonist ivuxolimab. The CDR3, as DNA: TGTGCCAGCAGCCAAGAAGCCACCGGGGAGCTGTTTTTT. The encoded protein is CASSQEATGELFF.